One sample yielded the 21 T cell receptor beta chains listed below, sequenced in a study of blood T cell repertoires in COVID-19. TCRdb's copy holds only in-frame clones and misses some; the assay was immunoSEQ multiplex PCR. The sample lists approximately 530,000 clones, roughly 91% occurring once. Material for sequencing was peripheral blood. The receptors were gathered from a woman aged 50 to 60 with COVID-19, enrolled during active disease.

V and J are TRBV19 and TRBJ1-3; D gene uncertain. V was clipped by 3 bases and J by 4 bases, with 13 bases between them. CDR3 length: 15 residues. Germline assignment: CDR1 LNHDA and CDR2 SQIVND (reference sequence). This CDR3 is CASSIRTSTGNTIYF. As DNA, the CDR3 is TGTGCCAGTAGTATCCGAACATCCACCGGAAACACCATATATTTT.

The chain joins TRBV2 to TRBJ2-7; no clear D gene. Trimming cost V 6 bases and J 2 bases, with 5 bases left between them. The V gene's germline CDR1 is SNHLY and CDR2 FYNNEI. The CDR3 sequence is 11 residues long. The CDR3, as DNA: TGTGCCAGCAGCGCGGCCTACGAGCAGTACTTC. Its protein is CASSAAYEQYF.

This chain uses TRBV10-3 with TRBJ1-1, with D perhaps matching TRBD1 (5 bases). The CDR3 length is 15 residues. V dropped 2 bases and J dropped 0 bases, with 10 bases sitting between them. Germline CDR1 ENHRY, CDR2 SYGVKD. CDR3 in DNA: TGTGCCATCAGTGAGCCGGGACTTATGAACACTGAAGCTTTCTTT. As protein: CAISEPGLMNTEAFF.

This chain joins TRBV6-6 and TRBJ2-4; D is possibly TRBD1 (6 bases). The germline CDR1 and CDR2 sequences are MNHNY and SVGAGI (reference sequence). Trimming took off 7 bases at V and 6 bases at J, with 10 bases between the two ends. This CDR3 has 12 residues. CDR3 sequence reads: CASTDSLNIQYF. The DNA of the CDR3 is TGTGCCAGCACGGACAGCTTAAACATTCAGTACTTC.

V usage is TRBV16 and J usage is TRBJ1-5; D unclear. CDR1 and CDR2 from the germline V gene are KGHSY and FQNENV. Deletions cut 4 bases from V and 2 bases from J, with 15 bases between. The CDR3 has 16 residues. CDR3 sequence: CASSLQLAGGNQPQHF. In DNA, the CDR3 is TGTGCCAGCAGCCTCCAATTGGCCGGGGGCAATCAGCCCCAGCATTTT. Using reference TRBV16 and TRBJ1-5 for the parts outside the CDR3, the full variable domain is GEEVAQTPKHLVRGEGQKAKLYCAPIKGHSYVFWYQQVLKNEFKFLISFQNENVFDETGMPKERFSAKCLPNSPCSLEIQATKLEDSAVYFCASSLQLAGGNQPQHFGDGTRLSIL.

This chain joins TRBV23-1 and TRBJ1-2; D remains ambiguous. TRBV23-1 is an ORF; its function is uncertain. V was pared by 1 base and J by 7 bases, with 19 bases between. CDR3 length: 16 residues. DNA of the CDR3: TGCGCCAGCAGTCAATGGAGATCGGGGTGGGCCGTTGGCTACACCTTC. As protein: CASSQWRSGWAVGYTF.

The genes are TRBV21-1 and TRBJ2-7; the table's TRBD2 call for D was not verified on the DNA. TRBV21-1 has pseudogene status. The CDR3 contains 16 residues. CDR3 region: CASSKEGTHPLGEQYF. The CDR3 DNA reads as TGTGCCAGCAGCAAAGAAGGGACTCACCCCCTGGGAGAGCAGTACTTC.

Points on this clone: Other DNA sequences in the same sample also yield this CDR3. The rearrangement uses TRBV5-1 and TRBJ1-6; 7 positions match TRBD1. The V gene end was trimmed by 0 bases and the J gene end by 9 bases; junction bases not matched to a gene: 0. Germline V gene sequence: CDR1 SGHRS, CDR2 YFSETQ. The CDR3 totals 13 residues. The CDR3 DNA follows: TGCGCCAGCAGCTTGGACAGGGGTTCACCCCTCCACTTT. Amino acids: CASSLDRGSPLHF.

The rearrangement uses TRBV10-1 and TRBJ1-2; D is ambiguous. The CDR3 spans 13 residues. CDR1 is WNHNN and CDR2 is SYGVQD in the germline V gene (reference sequence). V lost 0 bases and J 8 bases, leaving 10 bases between the germline ends. The CDR3 spells CASSESAGWGYTF. The CDR3 nucleotides read TGCGCCAGCAGTGAGTCGGCGGGCTGGGGCTACACCTTC.

The chain employs TRBV5-6 and TRBJ2-1; D gene uncertain. V lost 2 bases and J lost 0, with 15 bases in between. CDR1 SGHDT and CDR2 YYEEEE come from the germline V gene. The CDR3 covers 17 residues. CDR3 DNA: TGTGCCAGCAGCTTTTCATCGCAGGTGGCCTCCTACAATGAGCAGTTCTTC. Translating it yields CASSFSSQVASYNEQFF.

In its sample, this clone was seen once. The V call is TRBV5-1, the J call TRBJ1-6; TRBD1 matches 7 bases. The CDR3 has 15 residues. The germline V gene has CDR1 SGHRS and CDR2 YFSETQ. The trim removed 3 bases at V and 7 bases at J, leaving 7 bases unmatched. CDR3 region: CASSWAGTENSPLHF. The CDR3, as DNA: TGCGCCAGCAGCTGGGCCGGGACAGAAAATTCACCCCTCCACTTT.

The gene calls are TRBV28 and TRBJ2-7; tentatively, D is TRBD2 (6 bases). The ends were cut back, 2 bases at V and 3 bases at J, with 8 bases in the middle. CDR3 length equals 13 residues. Germline lookup yields CDR1 MDHEN and CDR2 SYDVKM. CDR3 in DNA: TGTGCCAGCAGTTTAGCAGCGGGCTACGAGCAGTACTTC. Amino acids: CASSLAAGYEQYF.

The rearrangement joins TRBV7-2 to TRBJ2-3; 9 bases match TRBD1. This CDR3 comprises 15 residues. Looked up from germline, CDR1 is SGHTA and CDR2 is FQGNSA. The trim removed 3 bases at V and 5 bases at J, leaving 6 bases unmatched. CDR3 loop: CASSFGTGRRDTQYF. CDR3 DNA: TGTGCCAGCAGCTTCGGGACAGGGCGTAGAGATACGCAGTATTTT.

The V and J genes are TRBV27 and TRBJ1-3, with TRBD1 as a possible D gene (5 bases). This CDR3 contains 17 residues. Germline loops: CDR1 MNHEY, CDR2 SMNVEV (reference sequence). V lost 4 bases to trimming and J lost 0 bases, with 16 bases between them. This chain's CDR3 is CASSYPQGGPSGNTIYF. The CDR3 DNA follows: TGTGCCAGCAGTTATCCTCAGGGTGGCCCCTCTGGAAACACCATATATTTT.

The chain is built from TRBV11-2 and TRBJ2-1, with 13 bases that match TRBD2. This CDR3 has 15 amino acids. The V gene's germline CDR1 is SGHAT and CDR2 FQNNGV. With 2 bases clipped from V and 10 bases from J, the junction kept 5 bases outside the gene matches. CDR3 residues: CASSLYGLAGVEQFF. CDR3 nucleotide sequence: TGTGCCAGCAGCTTATACGGACTAGCGGGGGTGGAGCAGTTCTTC.

The genes are TRBV7-3 and TRBJ2-1; TRBD2 aligns across 14 bases. The CDR3 extends over 16 amino acids. V dropped 8 bases and J dropped 6; count of bases not matched to a gene: 9. Germline assignment: CDR1 SGHTA and CDR2 FQGTGA. This CDR3 is CASPTSGGDPSNEQFF. The CDR3 nucleotides read TGTGCCAGCCCGACTAGCGGGGGGGATCCGTCCAATGAGCAGTTCTTC. Full variable domain (remainder filled in from reference TRBV7-3 and TRBJ2-1): GAGVSQTPSNKVTEKGKYVELRCDPISGHTALYWYRQSLGQGPEFLIYFQGTGAADDSGLPNDRFFAVRPEGSVSTLKIQRTERGDSAVYLCASPTSGGDPSNEQFFGPGTRLTVL.

The V and J genes are TRBV19 and TRBJ2-7; a weak D match, TRBD1 (6 bases). V was cut by 8 bases and J by 0 bases, with 14 bases left in between. The CDR3 totals 14 residues. Germline V gene lookup returns CDR1 LNHDA and CDR2 SQIVND (reference sequence). Here the CDR3 reads CASGEGVDSYEQYF. CDR3 bases: TGTGCCAGTGGCGAGGGGGTTGACTCCTACGAGCAGTACTTC.

The chain combines TRBV9 with TRBJ2-2, with D perhaps matching TRBD2 (6 bases). Trimming stripped 3 bases from V and 5 bases from J, with 29 bases between. Germline V gene lookup returns CDR1 SGDLS and CDR2 YYNGEE. The CDR3 contains 20 residues. This chain's CDR3 is CASSAVSSWGESVRTGELFF. The CDR3 bases are TGTGCCAGCAGCGCTGTTAGTTCGTGGGGGGAGAGCGTTAGGACCGGGGAGCTGTTTTTT.

This chain joins TRBV24-1 and TRBJ2-1; 7 bases are a match to TRBD2. The CDR3 contains 15 residues. V was pared by 3 bases and J by 3 bases, with 4 bases of the junction left unmatched. Germline V gene lookup returns CDR1 KGHDR and CDR2 SFDVKD. The CDR3 region is CATSDHRGGYNEQFF. In DNA, the CDR3 is TGTGCCACCAGTGATCATCGCGGGGGCTACAATGAGCAGTTCTTC.

This chain links TRBV6-2 or TRBV6-3 with TRBJ2-1; 8 bases are a match to TRBD2. The germline V gene has CDR1 MNHEY and CDR2 SVGEGT. This CDR3 is built from 13 residues. Unmatched junction bases numbered 6, after V lost 5 bases and J lost 9 bases. The CDR3 DNA follows: TGTGCCAGCAGTCCGGGGGGGCAAGTTGAGCAGTTCTTC. Protein: CASSPGGQVEQFF.

This clone came up once. This chain joins TRBV6-1 and TRBJ1-5; the match to TRBD1 covers 8 bases. The trim removed 1 base at V and 9 bases at J, leaving 2 bases unmatched. Per the germline V gene, CDR1 is MNHNS and CDR2 is SASEGT. The CDR3 runs 13 residues. The CDR3 nucleotides are TGTGCCAGCAGTGAAGGGACAGGGACGCCCCAGCATTTT. Protein product: CASSEGTGTPQHF.